This T cell receptor beta chain stems from a study of T-cell reconstitution after alpha-beta-depleted transplantation in children. General study findings and limits: Certain patients had high TCRbeta diversity at day 60, and it came from recipient T cells and thymic progenitors that survived. At the one-year point after transplant, T-cell counts and TCRbeta diversity were found to come mostly from T cells that had been newly produced.

In this sample, this clonotype turned up a few times. Its antigen is not known. Unique molecular identifiers featured in how the TCRbeta library was prepared. TCRdb used MiXCR to reprocess the PCR reads, holding one entry per CDR3 protein. The sample shows a few hundred thousand distinct CDR3 sequences, 10% to 15% of them seen only once. CDR3 length: 15 residues. Trimming shortened V by 6 bases and J by 0 bases, and 15 bases separated the two germline ends. In germline, CDR1 is SGHNT, CDR2 YENEEA. The receptor comes from a male patient aged 10 to 17 who had a stem cell transplant for acute myeloid leukemia, so the T cells may come from the graft donor. The chain couples TRBV11-3 to TRBJ2-7; TRBD1 might be the D (7 bases). Specimen: PBMCs, mostly from graft donor cells, collected 360 days after TCRalphabeta/CD19-depleted stem cell transplant. As DNA, the CDR3 is TGTGCCAGCAGTCAGGGGGGAGGACTCTCCTACGAGCAGTACTTC. Translating it yields CASSQGGGLSYEQYF.